This passage covers 14 T cell receptor beta chains from one sample sequenced in a study of response to subunit inactivated influenza vaccine. Each CDR3 protein is one row after TCRdb ran MiXCR on the RT-PCR reads. Of about half a million distinct CDR3 sequences listed, around 25% are singletons. The sample here was CD4+ T cells sorted from PBMCs, taken approximately 5 days after vaccination. Source of these receptors: a man aged 45 to 65 who received an inactivated influenza vaccine.

V gene TRBV5-8 combines with J gene TRBJ2-5; D is ambiguous. V was pared by 2 bases and J by 5 bases, with 16 bases between. The germline V gene encodes CDR1 SGHTS and CDR2 YDEGEE. This CDR3 region has 15 residues. CDR3 DNA sequence: TGTGCCAGCAGCTTCTCGCGTCTTAGAACCGAGACCCAGTACTTC. Translating gives CASSFSRLRTETQYF.

This clonotype was observed a few times. The V gene is TRBV20-1, the J gene TRBJ2-5, with a weak D call TRBD2 (6 bases). Germline V gene lookup returns CDR1 DFQATT and CDR2 SNEGSKA (reference sequence). CDR3 length: 12 residues. V was clipped by 6 bases and J by 4 bases, with 12 bases between them. This chain's CDR3 is CSAHVGGETQYF. The CDR3 DNA reads as TGCAGTGCCCATGTGGGGGGAGAGACCCAGTACTTC.

Turning to this clonotype: This CDR3 is missing its conserved last phenylalanine or tryptophan, likely due to a read error. The chain links TRBV29-1 to TRBJ2-1; TRBD2 matches at 8 bases. Looked up from germline, CDR1 is SQVTM and CDR2 is ANQGSEA. The CDR3 covers 15 residues. The junction had 5 bases not matched to a gene; V was cut back by 3 bases and J by 1 base. CDR3 bases: TGCAGCGTTGATATAGCGGGAAGGTCCTACAATGAGCAGTTCTTA. As protein: CSVDIAGRSYNEQFL.

The rearrangement uses TRBV5-1 and TRBJ1-6, with 9 positions matching TRBD1. Per the germline V gene, CDR1 is SGHRS and CDR2 is YFSETQ. This CDR3 has 15 amino acids. Germline trimming cut 4 bases from V and 8 bases from J; bases unmatched to any gene: 7. CDR3 sequence (DNA): TGCGCCAGCAGCCAAAGGACAGGGGACGATTCACCCCTCCACTTT. This translates into CASSQRTGDDSPLHF.

The count of this clonotype is one. The chain recombines TRBV7-2 with TRBJ1-1; a possible D gene is TRBD1 (6 bases). The germline V gene has CDR1 SGHTA and CDR2 FQGNSA. Trimming took off 1 base at V and 0 bases at J, with 12 bases between the two ends. The CDR3 has 16 amino acids. The CDR3 DNA is TGTGCCAGCAGCTTAGTTGGGGGCCCCGTGAACACTGAAGCTTTCTTT. Its translation: CASSLVGGPVNTEAFF.

This clonotype has only a few counts. This chain joins TRBV7-2 and TRBJ1-1; possible D gene TRBD1, 5 bases. The V end lost 4 bases, the J end lost 8 bases, and 17 bases lay between the germline ends. Germline CDR1 is SGHTA and CDR2 is FQGNSA. This CDR3 spans 14 amino acids. The CDR3 nucleotides are TGTGCCAGCAGCTCTAGGCGTCAGGGTGACGAAGCTTTCTTT. Encoded protein: CASSSRRQGDEAFF.

This clonotype has ten or more counts. The chain is built from TRBV12-3 or TRBV12-4 and TRBJ1-1, with D uncertain. V shed 8 bases and J shed 11 bases, with 15 bases lying between them. This CDR3 comprises 11 residues. DNA of the CDR3: TGTGCCAGCGCATTCAATGGTAGGGCTTTCTTT. Translating gives CASAFNGRAFF.

The table lists this clonotype with a few counts. The chain recombines TRBV5-1 with TRBJ2-7; D is unresolved. Germline values: CDR1 SGHRS, CDR2 YFSETQ. Between the trimmed V and J ends, which lost 5 bases and 2 bases, there was a span of 14 bases. The CDR3 contains 14 residues. CDR3 in amino acids: CASSKHVGTYEQYF. The CDR3 bases are TGCGCCAGCAGTAAACATGTCGGTACCTACGAGCAGTACTTC.

This clonotype was observed a few times. This chain connects TRBV5-1 to TRBJ2-5; D is perhaps TRBD1 (6 bases). Trimming took 4 bases from V and 1 from J, leaving 14 bases between them. This CDR3 is 15 amino acids long. Germline CDR1 is SGHRS and CDR2 is YFSETQ. The DNA of the CDR3 is TGCGCCAGCAGCCTCCAGGGGATCGGCCAAGAGACCCAGTACTTC. This encodes CASSLQGIGQETQYF.

CDR3 loop: CASLTPLRLAGYNEQFF. CDR3 DNA: TGTGCCAGTCTAACACCACTCAGGCTAGCGGGGTACAATGAGCAGTTCTTC. This chain links TRBV25-1 with TRBJ2-1; 9 nucleotides align to TRBD2. Trimming took 9 bases from V and 4 from J; bases not matched to a gene: 16. In germline, CDR1 is MGHDK, CDR2 SYGVNS. CDR3 length equals 17 residues.

This chain uses TRBV11-1 with TRBJ1-1; D is perhaps TRBD1 (5 bases). Germline assignment: CDR1 SGHAT and CDR2 FQDESV (reference sequence). The CDR3 totals 20 residues. The V and J ends lost 5 bases and 1 base respectively, with 29 bases between them. The CDR3 sequence is CASSGGRRYPIWVSNTEAFF. The CDR3 region has the DNA TGTGCCAGCAGCGGGGGTAGGCGGTACCCTATCTGGGTGTCGAACACTGAAGCTTTCTTT.

The chain joins TRBV5-1 to TRBJ2-3, with 9 bases identical to TRBD2. J lost 6 bases, V lost 4 bases, and 12 bases had no gene match. The CDR3 contains 16 residues. The germline gives CDR1 SGHRS, CDR2 YFSETQ. The CDR3 DNA reads TGCGCCAGCAGCAGTAGCGGGAGTAGGAGTTCGGATACGCAGTATTTT. It translates to CASSSSGSRSSDTQYF.

The chain carries TRBV12-5 and TRBJ2-5, with D unresolved. The CDR3 runs to 11 residues. Trimming shortened V by 7 bases and J by 4 bases, and 7 bases separated the two germline ends. Germline V lookup: CDR1 LGHNT, CDR2 FRNRAP. CDR3 nucleotides: TGTGCTAGTGCGAAATCAGAGACCCAGTACTTC. It encodes CASAKSETQYF.

The V gene is TRBV6-1, the J gene TRBJ2-1; 8 bases fit TRBD1. J was trimmed by 1 base and V by 6 bases; bases with no gene match: 5. The CDR3 consists of 15 residues. Germline-derived CDR1 and CDR2 are MNHNS and SASEGT. CDR3 sequence reads: CASSNTGGSYNEQFF. In DNA form, the CDR3 reads TGTGCCAGCAGCAATACAGGGGGATCCTACAATGAGCAGTTCTTC.